Listed here is a single TCR beta chain. CDR1 and CDR2 from the germline V gene are SGHRS and YFSETQ. The CDR3 runs 13 residues. V dropped 4 bases and J dropped 5 bases, with 12 bases sitting between them. The data are from a study of blood T cell repertoires in COVID-19. Overall study context: T cells, B-cell-depleted T cells, or PBMCs supplied cDNA or gDNA.

In the authors' methods: Amplified reference gene primers provided the basis for estimating nucleated cell counts. Sequencing used immunoSEQ multiplex PCR; TCRdb keeps in-frame clones, though not all of them. For V, J and clone size, that table is used; D and trimming come from the DNA. The sample shows hundreds of thousands of clones, around 85% of them seen only once. V and J are TRBV5-1 and TRBJ1-1, with D possibly TRBD1 on 5 matching bases. The sample was peripheral blood. The receptor's source is a man aged 45-65 years with active or convalescent COVID-19. The CDR3 reads CASSPQGVTEAFF. The CDR3 nucleotides are TGCGCCAGCAGCCCACAAGGGGTAACTGAAGCTTTCTTT.